Described below is a single TCR beta chain sequence and its context. Its specificity is not known. The data were obtained in a study of T cell responses to AZD1222 COVID-19 vaccine. Overall study findings and caveats: A mostly white British donor set with more females was recruited, and clonal diversity was possibly underestimated.

The V and J ends lost 6 bases and 5 bases respectively, with 17 bases between them. Per the germline V gene, CDR1 is SNHLY and CDR2 is FYNNEI. This CDR3 spans 15 amino acids. Assay: immunoSEQ multiplex PCR; the TCRdb copy retains only in-frame clones and omits some. The table shows fewer than 150,000 clones, with more than 80% occurring only once. The sequenced sample was peripheral blood, obtained on day 0 of AZD1222 vaccination. The receptor comes from an adult in good health. The chain has TRBV2 and TRBJ1-5, with D perhaps TRBD1 (5 bases). CDR3 in amino acids: CASRGPQGRHQPQHF. The CDR3 DNA follows: TGTGCCAGCAGAGGCCCGCAGGGTAGGCATCAGCCCCAGCATTTT. The full variable domain, rest sourced from reference TRBV2 and TRBJ1-5, is EPEVTQTPSHQVTQMGQEVILRCVPISNHLYFYWYRQILGQKVEFLVSFYNNEISEKSEIFDDQFSVERPDGSNFTLKIRSTKLEDSAMYFCASRGPQGRHQPQHFGDGTRLSIL.